This TCR beta chain is drawn from a study of regulatory T cells in long-lasting Graves disease. The CDR3 contains 13 residues. Trimming removed 5 bases from V and 8 bases from J, with 13 bases in between. Germline CDR1 reads SGHVS; CDR2 reads FNYEAQ. The time point denotes: persistent/refractory GD, antithyroid drugs over 5 years with positive TRAb. PBMCs provided the RNA from which the TCR library was made. Combining iRepertoire HTBI primers with Arm-PCR of CDR3 regions, the authors built TCR beta libraries. From the multiplex PCR reads, TCRdb called clonotypes with MiXCR, one entry per CDR3 protein. The sample holds a few hundred thousand distinct CDR3 sequences; approximately 21% are singletons and the top ten take approximately 6.4%.

Sequenced material: peripheral blood mononuclear cells (PBMCs), taken when the disease was refractory, from a patient treated with antithyroid drugs. J is TRBJ2-1 and V is TRBV7-6; tentatively, D is TRBD2 (5 bases). The sequence came from a female donor with Graves disease. This chain's CDR3 is CASSTGTIDEQFF. CDR3 sequence (DNA): TGTGCCAGCAGCACGGGAACGATCGATGAGCAGTTCTTC. The full variable domain, completed using reference TRBV7-6 and TRBJ2-1, is GAGVSQSPRYKVTKRGQDVALRCDPISGHVSLYWYRQALGQGPEFLTYFNYEAQQDKSGLPNDRFSAERPEGSISTLTIQRTEQRDSAMYRCASSTGTIDEQFFGPGTRLTVL.